This is a list of T cell receptor beta chains from one sample in a study of CD8+ T cells in alopecia areata. TCRdb's table, derived via immunoSEQ multiplex PCR, lists solely in-frame clones and lacks some. The sample includes around 150,000 clones, roughly four fifths seen only once; the top ten take 25%. The input for sequencing was CD8+ T cells sorted from blood, taken at week 4, from a patient treated with tofacitinib. The receptors come from a human donor with alopecia areata. CDR3s include the opening cysteine and the closing phenylalanine or tryptophan. The D gene is left open where the match is weak. Expanded clones are given a class, and other clones once, few, many or no size at all.

-	TRBV7-9	TRBJ2-5	-	TGTGCCAGCAGTAAAGATCCTTGGACCCAGTACTTC	CASSKDPWTQYF
-	TRBV7-2	TRBJ2-7	TRBD1	TGTGCCAGCAGCGGGTACAGGGGGAGCTCCTACGAGCAGTACTTC	CASSGYRGSSYEQYF
-	TRBV5-6	TRBJ2-7	TRBD2	TGTGCCAGCAGCAAGGGACCGGGACTAGATAACGAGCAGTACTTC	CASSKGPGLDNEQYF
-	TRBV6-1	TRBJ2-7	TRBD1	TGTGCCAGCAGTGGTAACAGGGGGTACGAGCAGTACTTC	CASSGNRGYEQYF
-	TRBV13	TRBJ1-1	-	TGTGCCAGCAGCCCGGGGGTTTGGAACACTGAAGCTTTCTTT	CASSPGVWNTEAFF
once	TRBV10-3	TRBJ1-1	-	TGTGCCATCAGTGAAAACGCAGCCCTCACTGAAGCTTTCTTT	CAISENAALTEAFF
-	TRBV15	TRBJ2-2	-	TGTGCCACCAGCAGAGATTTCGTGGGAACCGGGGAGCTGTTTTTT	CATSRDFVGTGELFF
few	TRBV7-8	TRBJ2-5	-	TGTGCCAGCAGCCCACTGGAAGGAGGGCAAGAGACCCAGTACTTC	CASSPLEGGQETQYF
-	TRBV5-4	TRBJ1-6	-	TGTGCCAGCAGCAAGGACATCGGCTATAATTCACCCCTCCACTTT	CASSKDIGYNSPLHF
few	TRBV7-2	TRBJ2-7	-	TGTGCCAGCAGCTTTGGTCTCGAGCAGTACTTC	CASSFGLEQYF
-	TRBV5-1	TRBJ2-3	-	TGCGCCAGCAGCTTGACACCGGCGGCAGATACGCAGTATTTT	CASSLTPAADTQYF
-	TRBV4-1	TRBJ2-5	-	TGCGCCAGCAGCCAAGACAATCAAGAGACCCAGTACTTC	CASSQDNQETQYF
-	TRBV19	TRBJ1-5	-	TGTGCCAGTAGTATAGATATACCGACTAATCAGCCCCAGCATTTT	CASSIDIPTNQPQHF
-	TRBV6-5	TRBJ2-1	-	TGTGCCAGCAGCCACGGGGGAGAGCAGTTCTTC	CASSHGGEQFF
-	TRBV30	TRBJ2-7	TRBD1	TGTGCCTGGAGCGACAGGGGGCTTCCCTACGAGCAGTACTTC	CAWSDRGLPYEQYF
-	TRBV6-1	TRBJ2-3	TRBD2	TGTGCCAGCAGTGAACTAGCGGGGGCCCTCTCGGATACGCAGTATTTT	CASSELAGALSDTQYF
once	TRBV2	TRBJ1-5	-	TGTGCCAGCTCCGGTTTGTCCAATCAGCCCCAGCATTTT	CASSGLSNQPQHF
-	TRBV7-8	TRBJ2-5	-	TGTGCCAGCAGTTGGACGTTTAAAGAGACCCAGTACTTC	CASSWTFKETQYF
few	TRBV5-1	TRBJ2-7	-	TGCGCCAGCAGCTTGGTCGCGGCAGGGACCTACGAGCAGTACTTC	CASSLVAAGTYEQYF
few	TRBV11-2	TRBJ2-1	-	TGTGCCAGCAGCCGTCAACAGGGATCCTACAATGAGCAGTTCTTC	CASSRQQGSYNEQFF
few	TRBV13	TRBJ2-3	-	TGTGCCAGCAGCTTTCAAGCGATGGAAGGAGATACGCAGTATTTT	CASSFQAMEGDTQYF
-	TRBV11-2	TRBJ2-4	-	TGTGCCAGCAGCTTAGATGGTTGGGGAACCAAAAACATTCAGTACTTC	CASSLDGWGTKNIQYF
-	TRBV7-2	TRBJ2-7	-	TGTGCCAGCAGCTTAGAGTACAGCTCCTACGAGCAGTACTTC	CASSLEYSSYEQYF
few	TRBV6-5	TRBJ1-5	TRBD1	TGTGCCAGCATCCCGGACAGGGTGGGTCAGCCCCAGCATTTT	CASIPDRVGQPQHF
-	TRBV6-6	TRBJ2-1	TRBD1	TGTGCCAGCAGCTTTCAGGGGGCCGAGAATGAGCAGTTCTTC	CASSFQGAENEQFF
-	TRBV13	TRBJ2-7	-	TGTGCCAGCAGCTTGGGAAGTGATTTGGCTCGCGAGCAGTACTTC	CASSLGSDLAREQYF
-	TRBV6-6	TRBJ2-7	-	TGTGCCAGCAGTTACTCGCCAGGGAGAAGGTCCTACGAGCAGTACTTC	CASSYSPGRRSYEQYF
-	TRBV27	TRBJ1-2	-	TGTGCCAGCAGTCTTATCCCCGGTCAGGGCGCTCTCTATGGCTACACCTTC	CASSLIPGQGALYGYTF
-	TRBV7-9	TRBJ2-1	-	TGTGCCAGCAGCTTAAATTTTGATGAGCAGTTCTTC	CASSLNFDEQFF
once	TRBV27	TRBJ2-2	TRBD1	TGTGCCAGCAGTTCGGACAGGGTGAACACCGGGGAGCTGTTTTTT	CASSSDRVNTGELFF
-	TRBV27	TRBJ2-3	TRBD1	TGTGCCAGCAGTTTAAAGGGACAGTTCACAGATACGCAGTATTTT	CASSLKGQFTDTQYF
-	TRBV5-6	TRBJ2-3	TRBD1	TGTGCCAGCAGCCCGTGGGGGACAGGGGCGGCAGATACGCAGTATTTT	CASSPWGTGAADTQYF
-	TRBV5-1	TRBJ2-3	TRBD2	TGCGCCAGCAGCCCCGCCGGGACTAGCGGGGGGGCGATTGACACAGATACGCAGTATTTT	CASSPAGTSGGAIDTDTQYF
-	TRBV13	TRBJ2-5	-	TGTGCCAGCAGCTCGGGATGGGGTCCTCATAAGACCCAGTACTTC	CASSSGWGPHKTQYF
-	TRBV27	TRBJ1-2	-	TGTGCCAGCAGCCCTGACCCACCCATGGGCTACACCTTC	CASSPDPPMGYTF
-	TRBV2	TRBJ1-3	-	TGTGCCAGCAGTGAAGCGGTTACAGCCTCTGGAAACACCATATATTTT	CASSEAVTASGNTIYF
-	TRBV5-4	TRBJ2-5	TRBD2	TGTGCCAGCAGCTGGGAGGGGTACCAAGAGACCCAGTACTTC	CASSWEGYQETQYF
-	TRBV7-9	TRBJ2-7	TRBD1	TGTGCCAGCAGCCAGGACAGGGGGGAGCAGTACTTC	CASSQDRGEQYF
-	TRBV29-1	TRBJ2-7	-	TGCAGCGTCCTCCATAGGGGCTCCTACGAGCAGTACTTC	CSVLHRGSYEQYF
-	TRBV27	TRBJ1-5	-	TGTGCCAGCAGTCCATCGGACGGAGGCGGTAGCAATCAGCCCCAGCATTTT	CASSPSDGGGSNQPQHF
-	TRBV27	TRBJ2-1	-	TGTGCCAGCAAATTCGAGGGTAATGAGCAGTTCTTC	CASKFEGNEQFF
once	TRBV27	TRBJ2-7	-	TGTGCCAGCAGTAGCCTTTTCGAGACAGGAACCTACGAGCAGTACTTC	CASSSLFETGTYEQYF
-	TRBV6-6	TRBJ2-7	-	TGTGCCAGCAGCACAGTACTCTACGAGCAGTACTTC	CASSTVLYEQYF